This T cell receptor (beta chain) derives from a study of tumor and adjacent non-tumor tissue in lung cancer. Across the study: The patients, roughly eleven men and 5 women, were about 30 to 85 with stage I to III disease. Around 4.5 million productive TCRbeta reads were obtained per sample on average. General study findings and limits: Shorter survival was associated with higher TCR diversity in tumors. Significantly higher TCR diversity was found in tumor than normal lung.

RNA was extracted from bulk tissue without any cell sorting. More than 3 cm separated this lung sample from the edge of the tumor. Three rounds of nested PCR, following a modified ARM-PCR protocol, produced the TCRbeta library. TCRdb analysed the multiplex PCR reads with MiXCR anew, one entry per CDR3 protein. The sample holds almost 75,000 distinct CDR3 sequences, around 70% seen once. The CDR3 spans 13 residues. Per germline, CDR1 DFQATT and CDR2 SNEGSKA (reference sequence). A remark on this clonotype: The antigen is unknown. One junction end disagrees with the germline gene, perhaps due to a read error.

The material sequenced was distant non-tumor lung tissue. This chain uses TRBV20-1 with TRBJ1-4; 8 positions match TRBD1. The TCR originated in a woman aged 45-60 years with non-small cell lung cancer. The CDR3 loop is CSARGQGDKKLFF. The CDR3 region has the DNA TGCAGTGCCAGAGGACAGGGAGATAAAAAACTGTTTTTT.